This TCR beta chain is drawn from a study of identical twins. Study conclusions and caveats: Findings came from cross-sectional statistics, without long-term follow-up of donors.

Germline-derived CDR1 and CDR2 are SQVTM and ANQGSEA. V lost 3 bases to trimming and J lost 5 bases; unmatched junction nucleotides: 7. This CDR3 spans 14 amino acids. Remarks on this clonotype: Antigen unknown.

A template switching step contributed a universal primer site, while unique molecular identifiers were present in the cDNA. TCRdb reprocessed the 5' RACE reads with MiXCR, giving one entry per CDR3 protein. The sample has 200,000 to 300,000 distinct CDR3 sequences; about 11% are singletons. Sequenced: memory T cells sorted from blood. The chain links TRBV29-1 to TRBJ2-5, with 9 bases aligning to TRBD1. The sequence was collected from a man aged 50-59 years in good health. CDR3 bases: TGCAGCGTTGATGGGACAGGGTGGATGGAGACCCAGTACTTC. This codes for CSVDGTGWMETQYF.